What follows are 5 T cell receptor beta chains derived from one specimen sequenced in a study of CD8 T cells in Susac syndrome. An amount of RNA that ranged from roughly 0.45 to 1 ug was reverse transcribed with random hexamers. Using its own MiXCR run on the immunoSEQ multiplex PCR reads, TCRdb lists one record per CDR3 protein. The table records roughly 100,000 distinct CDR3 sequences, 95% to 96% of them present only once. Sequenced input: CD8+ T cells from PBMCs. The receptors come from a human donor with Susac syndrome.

CDR3 loop: CAWSRLTNYGYTF. CDR3 coding DNA: TGTGCCTGGAGCCGGCTTACTAACTATGGCTACACCTTC. The chain uses TRBV30 and TRBJ1-2; no clear D. V lost 3 bases and J lost 0, with 8 bases in between. Germline CDR1 is GTSNPN and CDR2 is SVGIG (reference sequence). CDR3 size: 13 residues.

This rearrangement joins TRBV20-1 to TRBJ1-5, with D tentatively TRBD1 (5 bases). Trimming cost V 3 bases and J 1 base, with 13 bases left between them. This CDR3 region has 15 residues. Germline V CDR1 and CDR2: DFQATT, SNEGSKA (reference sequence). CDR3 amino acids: CSARLGGYSNQPQHF. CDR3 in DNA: TGCAGTGCTAGGCTTGGGGGGTACAGCAATCAGCCCCAGCATTTT.

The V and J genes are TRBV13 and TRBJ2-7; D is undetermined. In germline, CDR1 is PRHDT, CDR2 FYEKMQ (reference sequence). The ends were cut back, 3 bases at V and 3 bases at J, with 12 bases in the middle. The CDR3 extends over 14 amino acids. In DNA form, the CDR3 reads TGTGCCAGCAGCTTGGCGGCAGAAGTCTACGAGCAGTACTTC. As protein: CASSLAAEVYEQYF.

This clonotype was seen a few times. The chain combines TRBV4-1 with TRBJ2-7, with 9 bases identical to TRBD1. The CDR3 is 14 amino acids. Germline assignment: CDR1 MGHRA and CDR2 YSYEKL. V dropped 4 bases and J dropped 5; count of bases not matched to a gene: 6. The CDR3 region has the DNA TGCGCCAGCAGCCCAGGGACAGGGTTTCACGAGCAGTACTTC. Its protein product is CASSPGTGFHEQYF.

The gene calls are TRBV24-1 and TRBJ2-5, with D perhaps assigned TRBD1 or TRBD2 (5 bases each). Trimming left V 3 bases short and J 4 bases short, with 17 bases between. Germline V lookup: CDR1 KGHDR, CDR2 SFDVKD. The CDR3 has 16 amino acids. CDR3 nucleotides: TGTGCCACCAGTGATCTTTCGGGACCCCAGGGAGAGACCCAGTACTTC. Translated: CATSDLSGPQGETQYF.